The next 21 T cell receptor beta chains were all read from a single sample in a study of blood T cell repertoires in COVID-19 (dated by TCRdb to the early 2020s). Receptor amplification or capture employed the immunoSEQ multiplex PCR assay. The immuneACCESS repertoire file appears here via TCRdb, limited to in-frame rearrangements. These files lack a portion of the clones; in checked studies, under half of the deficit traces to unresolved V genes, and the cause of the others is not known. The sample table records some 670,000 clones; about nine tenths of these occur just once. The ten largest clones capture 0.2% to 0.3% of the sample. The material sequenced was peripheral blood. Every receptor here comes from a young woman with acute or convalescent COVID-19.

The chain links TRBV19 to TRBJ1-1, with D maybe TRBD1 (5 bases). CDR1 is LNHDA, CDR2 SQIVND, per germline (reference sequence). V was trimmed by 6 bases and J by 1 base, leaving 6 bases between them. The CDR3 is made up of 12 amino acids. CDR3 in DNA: TGTGCCAGTAGAGACAGGAACACTGAAGCTTTCTTT. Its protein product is CASRDRNTEAFF.

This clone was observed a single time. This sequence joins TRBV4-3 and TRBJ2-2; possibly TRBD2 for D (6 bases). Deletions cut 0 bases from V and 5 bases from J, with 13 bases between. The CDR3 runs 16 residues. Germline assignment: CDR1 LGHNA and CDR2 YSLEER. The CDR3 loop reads CASSQDPGVGTGELFF. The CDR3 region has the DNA TGCGCCAGCAGCCAAGATCCGGGGGTGGGGACCGGGGAGCTGTTTTTT.

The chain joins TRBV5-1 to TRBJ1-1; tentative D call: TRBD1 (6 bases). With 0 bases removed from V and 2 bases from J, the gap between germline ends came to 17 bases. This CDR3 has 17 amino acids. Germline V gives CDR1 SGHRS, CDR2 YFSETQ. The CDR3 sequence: CASSLGPRTGFNTEAFF. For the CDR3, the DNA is TGCGCCAGCAGCTTGGGCCCCCGAACAGGGTTTAACACTGAAGCTTTCTTT.

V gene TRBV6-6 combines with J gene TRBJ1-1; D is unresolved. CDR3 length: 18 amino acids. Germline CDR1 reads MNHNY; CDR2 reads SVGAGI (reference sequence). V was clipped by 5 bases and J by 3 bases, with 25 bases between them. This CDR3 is CASSQRNSRLSLYTEAFF. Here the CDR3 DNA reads TGTGCCAGCAGTCAGCGGAACAGTCGCCTCAGTCTCTACACTGAAGCTTTCTTT.

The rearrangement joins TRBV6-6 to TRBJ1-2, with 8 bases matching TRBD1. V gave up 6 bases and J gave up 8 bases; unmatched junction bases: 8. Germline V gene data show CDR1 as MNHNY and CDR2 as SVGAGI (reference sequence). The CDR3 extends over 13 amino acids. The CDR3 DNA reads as TGTGCCAGCAGAACAGGACAGGGAGGAGGCTACACCTTC. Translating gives CASRTGQGGGYTF.

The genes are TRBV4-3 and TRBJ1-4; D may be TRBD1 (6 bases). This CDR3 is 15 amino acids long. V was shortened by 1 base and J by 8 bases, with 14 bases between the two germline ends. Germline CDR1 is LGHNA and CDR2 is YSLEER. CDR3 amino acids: CASSQGAGENEKLFF. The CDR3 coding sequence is TGCGCCAGCAGCCAAGGGGCAGGGGAGAACGAAAAACTGTTTTTT.

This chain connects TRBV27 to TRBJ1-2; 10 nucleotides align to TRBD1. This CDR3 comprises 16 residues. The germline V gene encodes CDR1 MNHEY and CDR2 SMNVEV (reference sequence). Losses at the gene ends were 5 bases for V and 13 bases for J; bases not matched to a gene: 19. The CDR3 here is CASSLQRPGQGSPFTF. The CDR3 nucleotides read TGTGCCAGCAGTCTACAACGCCCGGGACAGGGGTCCCCGTTCACCTTC.

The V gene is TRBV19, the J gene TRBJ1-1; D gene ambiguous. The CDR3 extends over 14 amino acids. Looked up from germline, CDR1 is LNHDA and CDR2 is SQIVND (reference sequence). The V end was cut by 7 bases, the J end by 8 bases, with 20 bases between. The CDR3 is CASTVQFTFAEAFF. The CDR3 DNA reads TGTGCCAGTACCGTGCAGTTTACCTTCGCAGAAGCTTTCTTT.

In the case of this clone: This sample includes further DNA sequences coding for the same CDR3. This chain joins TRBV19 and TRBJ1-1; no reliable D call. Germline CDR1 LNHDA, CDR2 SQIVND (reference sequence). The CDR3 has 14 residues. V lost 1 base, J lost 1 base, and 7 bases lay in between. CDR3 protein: CASSIAGSNTEAFF. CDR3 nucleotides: TGTGCCAGTAGTATAGCCGGGTCGAACACTGAAGCTTTCTTT.

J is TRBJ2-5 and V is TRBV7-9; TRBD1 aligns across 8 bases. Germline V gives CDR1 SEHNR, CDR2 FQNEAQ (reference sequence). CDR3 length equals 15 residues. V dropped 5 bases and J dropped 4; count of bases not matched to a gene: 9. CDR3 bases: TGTGCCAGCAGCGCGAGACAGGGGATCGGAGAGACCCAGTACTTC. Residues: CASSARQGIGETQYF.

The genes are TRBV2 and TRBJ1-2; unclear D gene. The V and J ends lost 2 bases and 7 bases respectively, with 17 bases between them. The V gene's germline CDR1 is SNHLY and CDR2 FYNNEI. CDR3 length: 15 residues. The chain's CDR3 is CASSEFEGPAGGYTF. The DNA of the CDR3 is TGTGCCAGCAGTGAATTCGAAGGGCCAGCGGGTGGCTACACCTTC.

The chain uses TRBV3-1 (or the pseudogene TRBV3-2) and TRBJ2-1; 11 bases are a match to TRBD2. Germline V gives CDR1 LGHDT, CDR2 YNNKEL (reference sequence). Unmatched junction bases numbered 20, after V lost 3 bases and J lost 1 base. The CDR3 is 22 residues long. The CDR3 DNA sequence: TGTGCCAGCAGCCATCCCCCACTCGGTAGCGGGGGGGCCCTGATGTCCTACAATGAGCAGTTCTTC. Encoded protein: CASSHPPLGSGGALMSYNEQFF.

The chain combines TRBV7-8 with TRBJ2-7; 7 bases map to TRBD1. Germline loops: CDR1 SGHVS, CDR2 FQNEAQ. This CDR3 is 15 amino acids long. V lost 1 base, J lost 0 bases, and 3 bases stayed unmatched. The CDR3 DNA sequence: TGTGCCAGCAGCTTAGGGGGACAGATCTCCTACGAGCAGTACTTC. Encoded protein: CASSLGGQISYEQYF.

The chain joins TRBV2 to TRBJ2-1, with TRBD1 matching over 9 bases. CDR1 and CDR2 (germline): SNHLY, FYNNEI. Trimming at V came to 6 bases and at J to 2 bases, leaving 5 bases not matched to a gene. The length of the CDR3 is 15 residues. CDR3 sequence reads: CASSADRGAYNEQFF. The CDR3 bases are TGTGCCAGCAGCGCCGACAGGGGGGCCTACAATGAGCAGTTCTTC.

CDR3 in amino acids: CATSIANYGYTF. Written as DNA, the CDR3 is TGTGCCACGTCTATAGCTAACTATGGCTACACCTTC. The V and J genes are TRBV24-1 and TRBJ1-2; no clear D gene. Trimming stripped 10 bases from V and 0 bases from J, with 8 bases between. Germline V gives CDR1 KGHDR, CDR2 SFDVKD. This CDR3 spans 12 amino acids.

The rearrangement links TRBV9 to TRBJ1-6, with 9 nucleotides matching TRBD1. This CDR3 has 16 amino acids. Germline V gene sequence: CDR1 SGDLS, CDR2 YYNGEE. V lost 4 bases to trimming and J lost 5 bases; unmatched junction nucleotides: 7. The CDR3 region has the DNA TGTGCCAGCAGCTTCACAGGGGGCGAGGATAATTCACCCCTCCACTTT. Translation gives CASSFTGGEDNSPLHF.

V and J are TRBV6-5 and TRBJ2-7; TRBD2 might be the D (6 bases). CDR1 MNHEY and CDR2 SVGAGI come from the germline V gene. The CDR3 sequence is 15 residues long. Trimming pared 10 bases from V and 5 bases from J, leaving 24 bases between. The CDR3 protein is CATRVEGISSHEQYF. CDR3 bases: TGTGCCACCAGGGTGGAGGGGATATCATCGCACGAGCAGTACTTC.

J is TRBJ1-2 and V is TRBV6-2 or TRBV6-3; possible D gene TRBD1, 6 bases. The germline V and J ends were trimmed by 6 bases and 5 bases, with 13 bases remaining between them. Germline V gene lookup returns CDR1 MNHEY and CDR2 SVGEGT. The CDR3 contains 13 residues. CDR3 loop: CASSQTGNYGYTF. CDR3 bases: TGTGCCAGCAGCCAAACAGGGAATTATGGCTACACCTTC.

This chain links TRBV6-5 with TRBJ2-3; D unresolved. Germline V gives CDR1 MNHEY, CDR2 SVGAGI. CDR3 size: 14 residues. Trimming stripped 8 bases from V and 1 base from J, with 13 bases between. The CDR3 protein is CASSWALGTDTQYF. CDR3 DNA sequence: TGTGCCAGCTCCTGGGCTTTGGGCACAGATACGCAGTATTTT.

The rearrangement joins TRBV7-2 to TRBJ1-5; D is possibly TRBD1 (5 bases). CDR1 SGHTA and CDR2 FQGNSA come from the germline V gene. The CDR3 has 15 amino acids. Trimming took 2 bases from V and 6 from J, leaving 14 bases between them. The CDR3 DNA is TGTGCCAGCAGCTTACGCCTGAGGGGAGGTCAGCCCCAGCATTTT. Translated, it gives CASSLRLRGGQPQHF.

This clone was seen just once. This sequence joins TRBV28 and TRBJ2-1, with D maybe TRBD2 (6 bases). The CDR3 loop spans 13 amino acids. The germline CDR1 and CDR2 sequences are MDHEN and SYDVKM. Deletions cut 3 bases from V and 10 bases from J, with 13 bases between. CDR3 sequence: CASSLYAGIEQFF. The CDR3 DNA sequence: TGTGCCAGCAGTTTGTACGCGGGGATCGAGCAGTTCTTC.